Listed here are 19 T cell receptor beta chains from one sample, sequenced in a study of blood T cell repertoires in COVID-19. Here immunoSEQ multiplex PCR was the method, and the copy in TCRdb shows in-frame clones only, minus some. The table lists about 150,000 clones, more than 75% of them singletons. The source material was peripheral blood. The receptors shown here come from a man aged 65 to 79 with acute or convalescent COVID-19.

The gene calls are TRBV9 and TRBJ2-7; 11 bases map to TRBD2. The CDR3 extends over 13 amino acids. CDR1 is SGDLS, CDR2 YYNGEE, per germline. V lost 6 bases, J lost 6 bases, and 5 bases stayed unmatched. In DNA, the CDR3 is TGTGCCAGCAATAGCGGGAGGGCCGGCGAGCAGTACTTC. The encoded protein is CASNSGRAGEQYF.

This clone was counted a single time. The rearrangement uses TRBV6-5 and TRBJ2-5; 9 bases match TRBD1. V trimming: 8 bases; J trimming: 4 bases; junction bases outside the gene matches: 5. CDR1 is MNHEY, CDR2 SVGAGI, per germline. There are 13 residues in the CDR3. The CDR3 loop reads CASQGQGGETQYF. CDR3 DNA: TGTGCCAGCCAGGGACAGGGCGGAGAGACCCAGTACTTC.

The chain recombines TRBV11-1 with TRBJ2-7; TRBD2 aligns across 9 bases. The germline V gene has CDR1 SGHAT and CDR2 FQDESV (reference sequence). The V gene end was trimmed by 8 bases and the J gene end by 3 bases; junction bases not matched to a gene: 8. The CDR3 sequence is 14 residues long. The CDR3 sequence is CASGPGLASYEQYF. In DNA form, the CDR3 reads TGTGCCAGCGGCCCAGGACTAGCGAGCTACGAGCAGTACTTC.

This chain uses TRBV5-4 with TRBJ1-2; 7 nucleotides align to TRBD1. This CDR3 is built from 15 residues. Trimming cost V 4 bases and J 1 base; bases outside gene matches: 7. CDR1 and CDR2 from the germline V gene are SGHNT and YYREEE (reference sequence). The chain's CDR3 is CASSVGQASNYGYTF. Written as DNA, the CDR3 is TGTGCCAGCAGCGTTGGACAGGCAAGTAACTATGGCTACACCTTC. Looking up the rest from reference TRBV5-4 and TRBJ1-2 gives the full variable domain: ETGVTQSPTHLIKTRGQQVTLRCSSQSGHNTVSWYQQALGQGPQFIFQYYREEENGRGNFPPRFSGLQFPNYSSELNVNALELDDSALYLCASSVGQASNYGYTFGSGTRLTVV.

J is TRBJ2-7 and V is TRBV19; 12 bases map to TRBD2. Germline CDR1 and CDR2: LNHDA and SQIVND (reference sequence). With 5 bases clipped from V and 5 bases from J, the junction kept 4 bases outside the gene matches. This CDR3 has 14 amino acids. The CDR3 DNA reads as TGTGCCAGTAGTGAGACTAGCGGGAGAAACGAGCAGTACTTC. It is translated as CASSETSGRNEQYF.

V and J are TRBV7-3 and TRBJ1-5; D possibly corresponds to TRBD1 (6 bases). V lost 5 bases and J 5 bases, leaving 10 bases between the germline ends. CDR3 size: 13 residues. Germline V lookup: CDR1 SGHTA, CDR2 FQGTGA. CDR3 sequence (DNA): TGTGCCAGCAGCATCGACAGGCATCAGCCCCAGCATTTT. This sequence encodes CASSIDRHQPQHF.

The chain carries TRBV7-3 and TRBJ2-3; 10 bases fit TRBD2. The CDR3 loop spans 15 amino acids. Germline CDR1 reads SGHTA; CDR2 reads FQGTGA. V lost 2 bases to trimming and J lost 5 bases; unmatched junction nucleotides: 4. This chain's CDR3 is CASSLLAGEIDTQYF. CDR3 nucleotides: TGTGCCAGCAGCTTACTAGCGGGAGAGATAGATACGCAGTATTTT.

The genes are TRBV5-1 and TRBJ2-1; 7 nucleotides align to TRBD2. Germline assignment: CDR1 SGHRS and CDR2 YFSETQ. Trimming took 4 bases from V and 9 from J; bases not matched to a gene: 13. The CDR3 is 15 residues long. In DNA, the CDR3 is TGCGCCAGCAGCCCAGCGGGACTTACTACCGGTGAGCAGTTCTTC. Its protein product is CASSPAGLTTGEQFF.

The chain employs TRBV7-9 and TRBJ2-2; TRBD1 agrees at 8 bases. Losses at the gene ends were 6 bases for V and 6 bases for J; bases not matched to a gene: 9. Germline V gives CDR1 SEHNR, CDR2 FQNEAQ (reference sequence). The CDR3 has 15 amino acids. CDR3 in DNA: TGTGCCAGCAGTACCGGGACAGGTGCGGCCGGGGAGCTGTTTTTT. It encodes CASSTGTGAAGELFF.

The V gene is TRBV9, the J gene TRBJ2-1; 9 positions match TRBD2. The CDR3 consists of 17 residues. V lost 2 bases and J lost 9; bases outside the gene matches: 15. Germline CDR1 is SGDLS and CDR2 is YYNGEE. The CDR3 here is CASSVGLFSGSHAEQFF. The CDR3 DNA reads TGTGCCAGCAGCGTCGGTCTGTTTAGCGGGAGTCATGCTGAGCAGTTCTTC.

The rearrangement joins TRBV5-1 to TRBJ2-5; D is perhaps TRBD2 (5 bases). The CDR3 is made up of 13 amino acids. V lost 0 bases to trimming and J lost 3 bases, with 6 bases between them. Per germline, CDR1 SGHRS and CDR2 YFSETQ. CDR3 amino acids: CASSLAREETQYF. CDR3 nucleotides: TGCGCCAGCAGCTTGGCGAGGGAAGAGACCCAGTACTTC.

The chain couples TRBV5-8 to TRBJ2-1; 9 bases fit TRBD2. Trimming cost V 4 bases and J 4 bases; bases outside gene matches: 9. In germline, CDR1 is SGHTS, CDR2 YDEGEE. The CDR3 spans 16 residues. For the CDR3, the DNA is TGTGCCAGCAGCCCCTTAGGCGGGGGGGGGTACAATGAGCAGTTCTTC. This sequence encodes CASSPLGGGGYNEQFF. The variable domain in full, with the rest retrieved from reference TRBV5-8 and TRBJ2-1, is EAGVTQSPTHLIKTRGQQATLRCSPISGHTSVYWYQQALGLGLQFLLWYDEGEERNRGNFPPRFSGRQFPNYSSELNVNALELEDSALYLCASSPLGGGGYNEQFFGPGTRLTVL.

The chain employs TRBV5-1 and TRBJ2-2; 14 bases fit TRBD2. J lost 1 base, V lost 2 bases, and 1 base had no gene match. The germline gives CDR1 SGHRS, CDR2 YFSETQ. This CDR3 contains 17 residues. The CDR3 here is CASSLGTSGRNTGELFF. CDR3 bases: TGCGCCAGCAGCTTAGGGACTAGCGGGAGGAACACCGGGGAGCTGTTTTTT.

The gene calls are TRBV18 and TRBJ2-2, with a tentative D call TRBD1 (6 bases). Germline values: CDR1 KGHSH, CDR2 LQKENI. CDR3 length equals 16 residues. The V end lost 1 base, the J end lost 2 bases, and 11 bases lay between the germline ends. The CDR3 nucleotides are TGTGCCAGCTCACCACTCGGGACACACAACACCGGGGAGCTGTTTTTT. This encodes CASSPLGTHNTGELFF.

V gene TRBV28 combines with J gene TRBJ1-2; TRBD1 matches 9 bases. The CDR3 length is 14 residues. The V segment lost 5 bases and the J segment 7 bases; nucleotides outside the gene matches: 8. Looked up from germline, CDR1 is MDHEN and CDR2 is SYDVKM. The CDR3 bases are TGTGCCAGCAGTGGGACAGGGTCGTATCGTGGCTACACCTTC. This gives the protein CASSGTGSYRGYTF.

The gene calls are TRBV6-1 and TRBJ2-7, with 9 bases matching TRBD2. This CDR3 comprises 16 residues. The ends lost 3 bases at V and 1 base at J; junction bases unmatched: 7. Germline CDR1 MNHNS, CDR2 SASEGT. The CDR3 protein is CASSDPAGGLSYEQYF. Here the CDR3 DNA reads TGTGCCAGCAGTGATCCAGCGGGGGGCCTTTCCTACGAGCAGTACTTC.

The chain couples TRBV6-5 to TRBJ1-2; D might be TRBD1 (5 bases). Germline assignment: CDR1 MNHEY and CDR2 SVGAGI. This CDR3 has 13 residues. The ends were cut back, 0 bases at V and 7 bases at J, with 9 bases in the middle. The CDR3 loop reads CASSYSIGGGYTF. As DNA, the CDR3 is TGTGCCAGCAGTTACTCGATCGGGGGTGGCTACACCTTC.

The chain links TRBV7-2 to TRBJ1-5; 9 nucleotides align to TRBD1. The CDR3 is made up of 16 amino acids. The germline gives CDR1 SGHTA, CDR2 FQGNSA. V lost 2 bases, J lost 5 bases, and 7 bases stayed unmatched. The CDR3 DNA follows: TGTGCCAGCAGCTTATATCGGGACAGGGATTATCAGCCCCAGCATTTT. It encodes CASSLYRDRDYQPQHF.

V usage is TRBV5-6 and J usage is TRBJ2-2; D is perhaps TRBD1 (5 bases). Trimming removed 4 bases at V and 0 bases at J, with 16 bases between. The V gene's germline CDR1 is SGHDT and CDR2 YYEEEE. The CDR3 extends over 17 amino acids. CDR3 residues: CASSGAGSIANTGELFF. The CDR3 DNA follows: TGTGCCAGCAGCGGGGCCGGGTCAATCGCGAACACCGGGGAGCTGTTTTTT.